The TCR beta chain described here comes from a study of T cell repertoires in cytomegalovirus infection. Study in general: Both recently identified HLA-C-restricted and well-studied HLA-B-restricted CMV epitopes were used in the study. Signatures in public TCR beta sequences pointed to both CMV infection and matching HLA type.

Study-wide findings and caveats: Summed frequency of public TCR beta families distinguished CMV carriers with the relevant HLA. HLA-C-restricted CMV-specific TCR beta clonotypes were dominant in the ex vivo response.

On this clonotype itself: Its target is not known.

Germline V lookup: CDR1 ENHRY, CDR2 SYGVKD. This CDR3 is built from 17 residues. The V end lost 0 bases, the J end lost 5 bases, and 20 bases lay between the germline ends. TCRdb redid the calling of the reads with MiXCR, one entry per CDR3 protein. The table has 700,000 to 850,000 distinct CDR3 sequences, about 30% seen once. The chain recombines TRBV10-3 with TRBJ2-7, with a possible D match to TRBD2 (6 bases). The sequences come from cultured CD8+ T cells from PBMCs, collected from culture after CMV antigen stimulation. This TCR came from a human donor in good health (CMV status not recorded). Some clones in this sample may be carry-over from other donors' samples. The CDR3 DNA reads as TGTGCCATCAGTGAGTCGCTCCGGGGACTCGGGCAAGACGAGCAGTACTTC. Amino acid sequence: CAISESLRGLGQDEQYF.